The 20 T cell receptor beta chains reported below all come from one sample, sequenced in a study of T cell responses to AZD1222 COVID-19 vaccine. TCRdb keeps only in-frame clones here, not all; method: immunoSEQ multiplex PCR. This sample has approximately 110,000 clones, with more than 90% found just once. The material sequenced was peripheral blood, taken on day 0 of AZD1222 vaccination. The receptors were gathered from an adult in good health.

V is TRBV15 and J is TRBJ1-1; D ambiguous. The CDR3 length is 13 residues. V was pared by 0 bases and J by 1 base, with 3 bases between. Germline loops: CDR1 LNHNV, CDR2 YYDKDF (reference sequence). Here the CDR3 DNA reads TGTGCCACCAGCAGAGACAAGAACACTGAAGCTTTCTTT. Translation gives CATSRDKNTEAFF.

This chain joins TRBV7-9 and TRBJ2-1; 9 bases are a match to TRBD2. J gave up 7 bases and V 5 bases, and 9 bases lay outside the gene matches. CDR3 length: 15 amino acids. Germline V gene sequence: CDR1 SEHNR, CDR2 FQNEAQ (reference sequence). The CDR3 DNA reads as TGTGCCAGCAGCCCGATAGCGGGAGTTAGGAATGAGCAGTTCTTC. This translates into CASSPIAGVRNEQFF.

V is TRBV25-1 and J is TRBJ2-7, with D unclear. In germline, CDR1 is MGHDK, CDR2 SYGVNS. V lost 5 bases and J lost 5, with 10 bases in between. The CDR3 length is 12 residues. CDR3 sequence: CASSRIEHEQYF. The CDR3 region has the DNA TGTGCCAGCAGTAGGATCGAGCACGAGCAGTACTTC.

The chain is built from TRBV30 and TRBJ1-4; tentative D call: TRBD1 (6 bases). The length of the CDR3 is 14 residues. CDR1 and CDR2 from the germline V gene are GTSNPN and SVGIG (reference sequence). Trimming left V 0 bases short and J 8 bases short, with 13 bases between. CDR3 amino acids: CAWSVRGGLEKLFF. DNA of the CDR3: TGTGCCTGGAGTGTACGCGGGGGGCTGGAAAAACTGTTTTTT.

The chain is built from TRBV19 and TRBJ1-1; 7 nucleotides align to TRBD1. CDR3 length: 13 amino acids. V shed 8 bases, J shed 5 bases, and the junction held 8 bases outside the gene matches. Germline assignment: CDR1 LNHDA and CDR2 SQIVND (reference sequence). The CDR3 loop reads CASEGAWRTEAFF. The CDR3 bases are TGTGCCAGTGAGGGGGCGTGGAGGACTGAAGCTTTCTTT.

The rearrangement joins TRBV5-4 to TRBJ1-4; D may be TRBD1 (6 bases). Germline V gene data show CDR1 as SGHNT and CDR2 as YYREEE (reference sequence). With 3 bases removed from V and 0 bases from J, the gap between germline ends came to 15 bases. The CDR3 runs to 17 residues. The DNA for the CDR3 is TGTGCCAGCAGCTCCCAGACAGGAGCAACAACTAATGAAAAACTGTTTTTT. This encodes CASSSQTGATTNEKLFF.

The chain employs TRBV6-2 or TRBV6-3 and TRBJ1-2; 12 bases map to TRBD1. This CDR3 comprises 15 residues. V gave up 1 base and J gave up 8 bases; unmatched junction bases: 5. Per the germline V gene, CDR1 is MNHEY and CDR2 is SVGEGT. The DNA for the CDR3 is TGTGCCAGCAGTTACTTGGGACAGGGGGCTGGCGGCTACACCTTC. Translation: CASSYLGQGAGGYTF.

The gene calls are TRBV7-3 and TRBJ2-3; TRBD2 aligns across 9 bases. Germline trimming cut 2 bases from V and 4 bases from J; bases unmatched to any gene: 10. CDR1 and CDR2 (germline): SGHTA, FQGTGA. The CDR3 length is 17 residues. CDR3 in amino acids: CASSLGVAGDGADTQYF. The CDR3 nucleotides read TGTGCCAGCAGCTTAGGGGTAGCGGGAGATGGTGCAGATACGCAGTATTTT.

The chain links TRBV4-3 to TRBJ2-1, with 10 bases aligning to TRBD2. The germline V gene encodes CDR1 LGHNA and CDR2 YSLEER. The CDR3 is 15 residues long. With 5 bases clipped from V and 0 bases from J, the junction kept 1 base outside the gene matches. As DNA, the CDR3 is TGCGCCAGCAGCTCTAGCGGGAGCTCCTACAATGAGCAGTTCTTC. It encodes CASSSSGSSYNEQFF.

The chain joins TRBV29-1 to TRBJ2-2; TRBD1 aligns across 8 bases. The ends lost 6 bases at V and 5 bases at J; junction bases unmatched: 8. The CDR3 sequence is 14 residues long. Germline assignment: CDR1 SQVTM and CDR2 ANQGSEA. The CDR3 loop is CSVERTGKTGELFF. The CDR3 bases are TGCAGCGTAGAGAGGACAGGGAAAACCGGGGAGCTGTTTTTT.

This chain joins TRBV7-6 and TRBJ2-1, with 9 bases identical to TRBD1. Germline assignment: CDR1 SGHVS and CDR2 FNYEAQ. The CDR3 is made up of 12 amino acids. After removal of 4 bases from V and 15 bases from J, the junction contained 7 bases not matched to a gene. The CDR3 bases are TGTGCCAGCAGCTCCGAACAGGGGGCCGGGTTCTTC. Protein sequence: CASSSEQGAGFF.

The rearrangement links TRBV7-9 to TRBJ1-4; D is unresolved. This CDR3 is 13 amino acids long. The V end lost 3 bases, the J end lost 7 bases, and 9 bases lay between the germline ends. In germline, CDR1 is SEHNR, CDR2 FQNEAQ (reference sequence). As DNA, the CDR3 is TGTGCCAGCAGCTTCGAATCTATTGAAAAACTGTTTTTT. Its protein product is CASSFESIEKLFF.

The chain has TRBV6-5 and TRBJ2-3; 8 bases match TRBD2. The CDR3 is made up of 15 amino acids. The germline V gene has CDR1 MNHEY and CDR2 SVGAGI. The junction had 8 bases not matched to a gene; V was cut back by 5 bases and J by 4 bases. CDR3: CASSRVPGLADTQYF. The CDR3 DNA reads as TGTGCCAGCAGTCGAGTTCCGGGACTAGCAGATACGCAGTATTTT.

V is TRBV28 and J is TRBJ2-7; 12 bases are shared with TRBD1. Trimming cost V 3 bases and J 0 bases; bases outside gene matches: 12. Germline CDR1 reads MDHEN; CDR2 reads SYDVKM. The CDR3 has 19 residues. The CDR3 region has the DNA TGTGCCAGCAGTTTCGGATTGGGGACAGGGGGCGCAGGCTCCTACGAGCAGTACTTC. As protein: CASSFGLGTGGAGSYEQYF. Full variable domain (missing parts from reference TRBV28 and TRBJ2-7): DVKVTQSSRYLVKRTGEKVFLECVQDMDHENMFWYRQDPGLGLRLIYFSYDVKMKEKGDIPEGYSVSREKKERFSLILESASTNQTSMYLCASSFGLGTGGAGSYEQYFGPGTRLTVT.

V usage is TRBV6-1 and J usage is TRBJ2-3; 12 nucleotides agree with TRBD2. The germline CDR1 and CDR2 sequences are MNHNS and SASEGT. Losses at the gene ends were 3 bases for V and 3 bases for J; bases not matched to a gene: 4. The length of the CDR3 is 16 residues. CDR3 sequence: CASSDIGLAGTDTQYF. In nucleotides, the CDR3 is TGTGCCAGCAGTGACATCGGACTAGCGGGAACAGATACGCAGTATTTT.

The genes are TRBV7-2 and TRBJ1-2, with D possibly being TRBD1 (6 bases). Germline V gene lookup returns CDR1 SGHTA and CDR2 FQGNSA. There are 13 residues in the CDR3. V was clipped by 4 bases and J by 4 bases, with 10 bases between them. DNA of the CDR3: TGTGCCAGCAGCTCACAGGGATCCTATGGCTACACCTTC. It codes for CASSSQGSYGYTF.

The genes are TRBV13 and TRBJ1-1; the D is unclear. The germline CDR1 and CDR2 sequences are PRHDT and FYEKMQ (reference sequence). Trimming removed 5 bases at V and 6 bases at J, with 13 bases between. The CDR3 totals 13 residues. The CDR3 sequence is CASSRGTEAEAFF. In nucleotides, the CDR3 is TGTGCCAGCAGCAGAGGCACGGAAGCTGAAGCTTTCTTT. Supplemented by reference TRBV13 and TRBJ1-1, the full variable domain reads AAGVIQSPRHLIKEKRETATLKCYPIPRHDTVYWYQQGPGQDPQFLISFYEKMQSDKGSIPDRFSAQQFSDYHSELNMSSLELGDSALYFCASSRGTEAEAFFGQGTRLTVV.

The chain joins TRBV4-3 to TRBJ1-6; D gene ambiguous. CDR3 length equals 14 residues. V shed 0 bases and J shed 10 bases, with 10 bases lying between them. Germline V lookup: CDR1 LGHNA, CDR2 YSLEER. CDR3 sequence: CASSQEVGQSPLHF. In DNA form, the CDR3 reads TGCGCCAGCAGCCAAGAGGTCGGTCAATCACCCCTCCACTTT.

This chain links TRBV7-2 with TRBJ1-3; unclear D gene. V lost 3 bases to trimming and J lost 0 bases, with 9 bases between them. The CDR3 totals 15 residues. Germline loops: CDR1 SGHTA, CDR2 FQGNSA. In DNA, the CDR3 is TGTGCCAGCAGCTTTAGTAGCCGCTCTGGAAACACCATATATTTT. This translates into CASSFSSRSGNTIYF.

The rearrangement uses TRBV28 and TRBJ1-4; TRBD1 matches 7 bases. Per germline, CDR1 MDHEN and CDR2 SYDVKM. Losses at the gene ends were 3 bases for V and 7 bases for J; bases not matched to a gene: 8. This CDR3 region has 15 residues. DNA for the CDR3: TGTGCCAGCAGTTTCCCACAGGGGATCCGTGAAAAACTGTTTTTT. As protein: CASSFPQGIREKLFF.